The present entry profiles one T cell receptor beta chain with its context. Per the authors' pipeline: Reference gene primer amplification yielded estimated nucleated cell counts. Only in-frame clones appear in the TCRdb table, and some are missing; sequencing was by immunoSEQ multiplex PCR. The D gene and trimming were derived from the DNA, and the V and J assignments and clone size from that table. The repertoire includes fewer than 200,000 clones, 82% of them detected once, and over 7.5% sits in the top ten. These data come from a study of blood T cell repertoires in COVID-19. Germline V CDR1 and CDR2: LNHNV, YYDKDF (reference sequence). This CDR3 has 12 amino acids. V gave up 4 bases and J gave up 13 bases, with 13 bases separating them.

Sequenced: peripheral blood. V gene TRBV15 combines with J gene TRBJ1-4; D unclear. The receptor was isolated from a woman in her sixties or seventies with acute or convalescent COVID-19. CDR3 nucleotide sequence: TGTGCCACCAGCATCTATTCGGGTATACTGTTTTTT. Translation gives CATSIYSGILFF.